This TCR beta chain originates from a study of Ad26.COV2.S vaccination and SARS-CoV-2 variants. Overall study findings and caveats: Participants given vaccine showed non-spike TCR breadth similar to that of placebo recipients. The authors reported substantial breadth in spike-specific CD8+ and CD4+ T cell responses after vaccination. Spike-specific TCR breadth in vaccine recipients exceeded that seen in placebo recipients. Total responses of T cells may have been underestimated by the analyses of TCR breadth and depth.

Assay: immunoSEQ multiplex PCR; the TCRdb copy retains only in-frame clones and omits some. The table records about 350,000 clones, about 91% of them present only once. This CDR3 is built from 16 residues. Germline-derived CDR1 and CDR2 are LNHDA and SQIVND (reference sequence). The J segment lost 9 bases and the V segment lost 6 bases, leaving 11 bases of the junction unmatched. This clone has more than one count but fewer than ten. The antigen remains unidentified. This TCR was recovered from a human donor who had recovered from COVID-19. Sequenced here: peripheral blood, sampled after recovery from COVID-19. The V call is TRBV19, the J call TRBJ1-6, with TRBD1 matching over 10 bases. The CDR3 DNA reads TGTGCCAGTAGGGCACCACGGACAGGGGGAATTTCACCCCTCCACTTT. It specifies CASRAPRTGGISPLHF.